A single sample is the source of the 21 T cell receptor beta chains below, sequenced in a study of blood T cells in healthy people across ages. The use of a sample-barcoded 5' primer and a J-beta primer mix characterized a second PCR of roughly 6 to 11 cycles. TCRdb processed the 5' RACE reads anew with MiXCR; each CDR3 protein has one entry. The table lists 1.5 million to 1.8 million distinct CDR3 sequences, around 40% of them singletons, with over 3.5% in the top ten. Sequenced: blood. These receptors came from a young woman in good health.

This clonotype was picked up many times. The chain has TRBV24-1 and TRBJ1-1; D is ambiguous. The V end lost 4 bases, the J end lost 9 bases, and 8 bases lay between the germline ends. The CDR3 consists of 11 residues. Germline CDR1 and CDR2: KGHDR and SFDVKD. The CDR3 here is CATSDGVKAFF. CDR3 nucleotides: TGTGCCACCAGTGACGGGGTTAAAGCTTTCTTT.

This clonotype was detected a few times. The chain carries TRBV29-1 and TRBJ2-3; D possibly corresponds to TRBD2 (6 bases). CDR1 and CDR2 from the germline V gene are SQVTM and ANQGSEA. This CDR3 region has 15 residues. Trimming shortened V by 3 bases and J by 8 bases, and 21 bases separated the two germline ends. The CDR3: CSVERGGTELGTQYF. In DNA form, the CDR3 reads TGCAGCGTTGAGAGGGGCGGGACGGAGTTGGGTACGCAGTATTTT.

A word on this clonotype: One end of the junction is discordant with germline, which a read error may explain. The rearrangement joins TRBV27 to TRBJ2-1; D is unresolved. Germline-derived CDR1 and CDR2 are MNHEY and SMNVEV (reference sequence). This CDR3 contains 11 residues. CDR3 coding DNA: TGTGCCAGCATGGCGTACACTGAGCAGTTCTTC. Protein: CASMAYTEQFF.

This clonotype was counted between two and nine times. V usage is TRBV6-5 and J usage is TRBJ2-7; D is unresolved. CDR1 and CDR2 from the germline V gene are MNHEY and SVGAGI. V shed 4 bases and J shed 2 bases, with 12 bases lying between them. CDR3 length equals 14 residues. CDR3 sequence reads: CASSFTGLAYEQYF. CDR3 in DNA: TGTGCCAGCAGTTTTACCGGCCTCGCCTACGAGCAGTACTTC.

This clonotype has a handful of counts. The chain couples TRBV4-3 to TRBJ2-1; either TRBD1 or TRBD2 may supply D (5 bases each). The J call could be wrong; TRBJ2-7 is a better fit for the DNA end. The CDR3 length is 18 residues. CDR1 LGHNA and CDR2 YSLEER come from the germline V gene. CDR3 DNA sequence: TGCGCCAGCAGCCAAGATCTCGGGACCCTACCCACCTACAATGAGCAGTACTTC. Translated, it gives CASSQDLGTLPTYNEQYF.

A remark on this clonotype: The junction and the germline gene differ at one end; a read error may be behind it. The CDR3 sequence is CASSPQAGQLVEGYTF. The CDR3 DNA is TGTGCTAGCAGCCCACAGGCGGGACAGCTTGTTGAGGGCTACACCTTC. The rearrangement links TRBV11-2 to TRBJ1-2; 7 bases fit TRBD1. Germline loops: CDR1 SGHAT, CDR2 FQNNGV. The CDR3 loop spans 16 amino acids.

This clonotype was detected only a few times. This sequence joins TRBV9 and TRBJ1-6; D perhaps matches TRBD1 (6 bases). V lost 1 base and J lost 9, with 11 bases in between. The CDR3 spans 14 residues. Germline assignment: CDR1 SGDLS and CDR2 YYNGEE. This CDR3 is CASSVTQGGSPLHF. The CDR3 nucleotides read TGTGCCAGCAGCGTAACACAGGGCGGTTCACCCCTCCACTTT. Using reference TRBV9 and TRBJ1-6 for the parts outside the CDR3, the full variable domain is DSGVTQTPKHLITATGQRVTLRCSPRSGDLSVYWYQQSLDQGLQFLIQYYNGEERAKGNILERFSAQQFPDLHSELNLSSLELGDSALYFCASSVTQGGSPLHFGNGTRLTVT.

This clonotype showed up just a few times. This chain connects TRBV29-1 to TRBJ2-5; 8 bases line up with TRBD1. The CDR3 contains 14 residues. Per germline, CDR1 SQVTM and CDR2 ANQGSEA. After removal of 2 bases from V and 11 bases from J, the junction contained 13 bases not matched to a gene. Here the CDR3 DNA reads TGCAGCGTTGAAATGGCAGGGGGCTGGAATGAGCAGTACTTC. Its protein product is CSVEMAGGWNEQYF.

CDR3 in DNA: TGTGCCAGCAGCCCCGAGGGGGTGAATGGCTACACCTTC. Its protein is CASSPEGVNGYTF. The chain recombines TRBV7-9 with TRBJ1-2; possible D gene TRBD1, 6 bases. This CDR3 spans 13 amino acids. Trimming took off 5 bases at V and 6 bases at J, with 13 bases between the two ends. The germline CDR1 and CDR2 sequences are SEHNR and FQNEAQ (reference sequence). Based on the CDR3 plus reference TRBV7-9 and TRBJ1-2, the full variable domain is DTGVSQNPRHKITKRGQNVTFRCDPISEHNRLYWYRQTLGQGPEFLTYFQNEAQLEKSRLLSDRFSAERPKGSFSTLEIQRTEQGDSAMYLCASSPEGVNGYTFGSGTRLTVV.

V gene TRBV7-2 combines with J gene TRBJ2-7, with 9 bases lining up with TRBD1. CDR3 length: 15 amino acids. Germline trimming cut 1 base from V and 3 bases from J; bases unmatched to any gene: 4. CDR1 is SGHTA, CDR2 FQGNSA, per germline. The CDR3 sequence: CASSLVPDRGYEQYF. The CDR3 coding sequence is TGTGCCAGCAGCTTAGTCCCGGACAGGGGCTACGAGCAGTACTTC. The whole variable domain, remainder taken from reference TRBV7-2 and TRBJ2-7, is GAGVSQSPSNKVTEKGKDVELRCDPISGHTALYWYRQSLGQGLEFLIYFQGNSAPDKSGLPSDRFSAERTGGSVSTLTIQRTQQEDSAVYLCASSLVPDRGYEQYFGPGTRLTVT.

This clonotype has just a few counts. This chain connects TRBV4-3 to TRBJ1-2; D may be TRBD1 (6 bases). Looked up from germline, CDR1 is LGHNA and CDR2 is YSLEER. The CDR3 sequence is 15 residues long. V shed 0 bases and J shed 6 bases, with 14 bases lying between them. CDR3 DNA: TGCGCCAGCAGCCAAGATCCGGGGGGCGAGGATGGCTACACCTTC. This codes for CASSQDPGGEDGYTF.

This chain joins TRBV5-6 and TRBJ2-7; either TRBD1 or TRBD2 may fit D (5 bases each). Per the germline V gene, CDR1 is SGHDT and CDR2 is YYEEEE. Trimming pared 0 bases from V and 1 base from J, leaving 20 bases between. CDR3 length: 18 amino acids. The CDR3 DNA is TGTGCCAGCAGCTTGGCCTTGGCTAGGGGTAGGAGGTCCTACGAGCAGTACTTC. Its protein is CASSLALARGRRSYEQYF.

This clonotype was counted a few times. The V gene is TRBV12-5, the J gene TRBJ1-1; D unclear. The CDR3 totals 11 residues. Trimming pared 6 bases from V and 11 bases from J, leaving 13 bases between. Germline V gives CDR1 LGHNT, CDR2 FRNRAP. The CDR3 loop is CASGNNQKAFF. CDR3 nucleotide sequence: TGTGCTAGTGGAAACAACCAAAAGGCTTTCTTT.

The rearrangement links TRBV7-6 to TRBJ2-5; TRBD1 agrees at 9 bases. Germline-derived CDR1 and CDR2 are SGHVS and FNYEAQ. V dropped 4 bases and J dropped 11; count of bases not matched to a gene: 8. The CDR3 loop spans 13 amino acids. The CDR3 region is CASSSRDRVEQYF. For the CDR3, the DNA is TGTGCCAGCAGCTCCCGGGACAGGGTGGAACAGTACTTC. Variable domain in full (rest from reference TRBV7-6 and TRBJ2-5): GAGVSQSPRYKVTKRGQDVALRCDPISGHVSLYWYRQALGQGPEFLTYFNYEAQQDKSGLPNDRFSAERPEGSISTLTIQRTEQRDSAMYRCASSSRDRVEQYFGPGTRLLVL.

CDR3 DNA sequence: TGTGCCAGCAGCCCAGGGTTAGCGGGGGAGATAGAGAGCACAGATACGCAGTATTTT. It codes for CASSPGLAGEIESTDTQYF. The rearrangement uses TRBV11-2 and TRBJ2-3, with 9 bases lining up with TRBD2. This CDR3 has 19 residues. CDR1 SGHAT and CDR2 FQNNGV come from the germline V gene. Trimming took 5 bases from V and 0 from J; bases not matched to a gene: 15.

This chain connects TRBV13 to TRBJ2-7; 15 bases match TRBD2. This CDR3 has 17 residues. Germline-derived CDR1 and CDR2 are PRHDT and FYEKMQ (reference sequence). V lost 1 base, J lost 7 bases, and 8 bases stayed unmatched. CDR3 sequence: CASSLVGTSGGYNEQYF. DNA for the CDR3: TGTGCCAGCAGCTTAGTAGGGACTAGCGGGGGGTACAATGAGCAGTACTTC.

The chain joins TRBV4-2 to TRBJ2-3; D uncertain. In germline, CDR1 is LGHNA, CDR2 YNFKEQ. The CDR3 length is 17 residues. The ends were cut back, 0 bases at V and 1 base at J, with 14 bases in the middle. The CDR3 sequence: CASSQEDPVGRTDTQYF. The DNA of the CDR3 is TGTGCCAGCAGCCAAGAGGATCCCGTCGGCCGCACAGATACGCAGTATTTT.

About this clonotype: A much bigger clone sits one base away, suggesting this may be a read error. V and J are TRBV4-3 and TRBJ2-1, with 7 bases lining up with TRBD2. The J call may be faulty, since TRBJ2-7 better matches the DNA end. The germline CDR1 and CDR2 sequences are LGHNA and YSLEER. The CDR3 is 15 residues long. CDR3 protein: CASSQLADTYNEQYF. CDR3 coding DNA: TGCGCCAGCAGCCAACTAGCGGATACCTACAATGAGCAGTACTTC.

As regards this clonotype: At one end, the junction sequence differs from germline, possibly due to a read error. CDR3 loop: CASNQLRTAGDEQFF. CDR3 nucleotides: TGCGCCAGCAACCAATTAAGGACGGCCGGAGATGAGCAGTTCTTC. The chain has TRBV4-3 and TRBJ2-1, with D unclear. The CDR3 spans 15 residues. The V gene's germline CDR1 is LGHNA and CDR2 YSLEER.

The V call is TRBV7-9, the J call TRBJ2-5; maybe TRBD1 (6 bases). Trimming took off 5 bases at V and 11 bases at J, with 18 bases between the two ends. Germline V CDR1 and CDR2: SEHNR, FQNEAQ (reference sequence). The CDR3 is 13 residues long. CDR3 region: CASSTQGSNEQYF. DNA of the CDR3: TGTGCCAGCAGCACACAGGGTTCCAATGAGCAGTACTTC.

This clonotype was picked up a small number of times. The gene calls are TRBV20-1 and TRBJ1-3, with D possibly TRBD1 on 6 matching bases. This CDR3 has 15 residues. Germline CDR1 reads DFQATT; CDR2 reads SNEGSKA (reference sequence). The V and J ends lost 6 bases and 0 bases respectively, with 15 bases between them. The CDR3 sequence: CSAYPRGVSGNTIYF. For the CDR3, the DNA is TGCAGTGCATACCCCAGGGGCGTCTCTGGAAACACCATATATTTT.